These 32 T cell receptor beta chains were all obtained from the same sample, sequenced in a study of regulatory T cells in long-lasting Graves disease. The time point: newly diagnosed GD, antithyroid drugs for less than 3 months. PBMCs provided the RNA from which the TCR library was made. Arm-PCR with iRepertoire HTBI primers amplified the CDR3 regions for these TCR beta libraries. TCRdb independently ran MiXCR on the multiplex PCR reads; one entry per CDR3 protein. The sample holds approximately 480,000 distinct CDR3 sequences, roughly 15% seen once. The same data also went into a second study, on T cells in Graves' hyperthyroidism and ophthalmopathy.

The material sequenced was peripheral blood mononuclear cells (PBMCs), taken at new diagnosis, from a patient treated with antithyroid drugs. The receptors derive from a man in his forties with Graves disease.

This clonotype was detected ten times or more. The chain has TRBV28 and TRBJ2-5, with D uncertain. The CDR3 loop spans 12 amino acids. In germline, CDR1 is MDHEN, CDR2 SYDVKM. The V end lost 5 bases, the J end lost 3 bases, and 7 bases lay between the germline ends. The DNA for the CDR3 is TGTGCCAGCAGTAAGGACGAAGAGACCCAGTACTTC. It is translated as CASSKDEETQYF.

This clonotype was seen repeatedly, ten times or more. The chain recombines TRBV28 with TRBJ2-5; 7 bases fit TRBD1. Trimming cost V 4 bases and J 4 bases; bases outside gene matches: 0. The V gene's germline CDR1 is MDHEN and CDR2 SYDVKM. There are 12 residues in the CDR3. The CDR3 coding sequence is TGTGCCAGCAGTTACAGGGGAGAGACCCAGTACTTC. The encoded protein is CASSYRGETQYF.

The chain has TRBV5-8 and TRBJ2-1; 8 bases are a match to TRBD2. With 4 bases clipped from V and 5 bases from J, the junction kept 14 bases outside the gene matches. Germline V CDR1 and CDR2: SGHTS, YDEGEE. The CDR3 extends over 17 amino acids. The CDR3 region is CASSLRGRGTRDNEQFF. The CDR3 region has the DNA TGTGCCAGCAGCCTGAGGGGTAGGGGGACTAGGGACAATGAGCAGTTCTTC.

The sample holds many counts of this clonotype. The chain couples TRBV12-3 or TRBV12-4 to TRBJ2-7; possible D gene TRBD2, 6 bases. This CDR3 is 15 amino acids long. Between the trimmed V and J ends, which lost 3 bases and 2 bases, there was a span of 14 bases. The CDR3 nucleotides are TGTGCCAGCAGTTTCGTAGCGGTAAAGACCTACGAGCAGTACTTC. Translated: CASSFVAVKTYEQYF.

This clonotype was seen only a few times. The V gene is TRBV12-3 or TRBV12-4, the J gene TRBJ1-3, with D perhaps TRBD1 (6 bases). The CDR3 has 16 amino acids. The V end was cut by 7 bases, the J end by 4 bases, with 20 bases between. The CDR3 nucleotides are TGTGCCAGCACCCCGTTCAGGGGTTCTACGGGAAACACCATATATTTT. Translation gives CASTPFRGSTGNTIYF.

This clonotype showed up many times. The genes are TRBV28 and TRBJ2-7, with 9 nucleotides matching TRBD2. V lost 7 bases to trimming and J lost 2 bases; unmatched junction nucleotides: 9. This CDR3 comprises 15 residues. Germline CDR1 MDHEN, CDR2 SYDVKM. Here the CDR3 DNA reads TGTGCCAGCATTAAGACTAGCGGCTTTACCTACGAGCAGTACTTC. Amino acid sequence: CASIKTSGFTYEQYF.

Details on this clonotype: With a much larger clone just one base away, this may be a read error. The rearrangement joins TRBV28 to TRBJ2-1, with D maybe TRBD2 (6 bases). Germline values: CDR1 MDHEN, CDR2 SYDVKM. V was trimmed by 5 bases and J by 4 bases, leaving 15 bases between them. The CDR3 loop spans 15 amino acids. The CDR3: CASSPDLGGYNEQFF. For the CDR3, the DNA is TGTGCCAGCAGTCCGGACCTCGGGGGATACAATGAGCAGTTCTTC. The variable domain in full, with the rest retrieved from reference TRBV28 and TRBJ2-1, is DVKVTQSSRYLVKRTGEKVFLECVQDMDHENMFWYRQDPGLGLRLIYFSYDVKMKEKGDIPEGYSVSREKKERFSLILESASTNQTSMYLCASSPDLGGYNEQFFGPGTRLTVL.

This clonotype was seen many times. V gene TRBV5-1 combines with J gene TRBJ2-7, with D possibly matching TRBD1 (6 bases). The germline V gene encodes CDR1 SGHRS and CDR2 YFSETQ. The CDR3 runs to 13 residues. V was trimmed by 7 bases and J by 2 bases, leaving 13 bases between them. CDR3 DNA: TGCGCCAGCTCCGGGACACTAACCTACGAGCAGTACTTC. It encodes CASSGTLTYEQYF.

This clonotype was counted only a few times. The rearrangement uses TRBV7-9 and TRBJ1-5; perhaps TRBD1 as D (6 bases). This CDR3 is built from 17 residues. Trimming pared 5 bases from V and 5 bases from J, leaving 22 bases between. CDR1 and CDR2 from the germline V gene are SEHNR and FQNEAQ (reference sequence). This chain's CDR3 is CASSPELSGAGDQPQHF. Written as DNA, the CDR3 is TGTGCCAGCAGCCCCGAGTTATCCGGCGCAGGGGATCAGCCCCAGCATTTT.

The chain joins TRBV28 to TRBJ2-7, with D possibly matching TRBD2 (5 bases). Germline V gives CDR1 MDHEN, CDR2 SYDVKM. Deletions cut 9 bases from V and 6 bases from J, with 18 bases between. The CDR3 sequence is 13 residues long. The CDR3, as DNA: TGTGCCAGTACGGTTTCGGGGTTGGGCGAGCAGTACTTC. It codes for CASTVSGLGEQYF. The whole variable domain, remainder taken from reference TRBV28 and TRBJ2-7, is DVKVTQSSRYLVKRTGEKVFLECVQDMDHENMFWYRQDPGLGLRLIYFSYDVKMKEKGDIPEGYSVSREKKERFSLILESASTNQTSMYLCASTVSGLGEQYFGPGTRLTVT.

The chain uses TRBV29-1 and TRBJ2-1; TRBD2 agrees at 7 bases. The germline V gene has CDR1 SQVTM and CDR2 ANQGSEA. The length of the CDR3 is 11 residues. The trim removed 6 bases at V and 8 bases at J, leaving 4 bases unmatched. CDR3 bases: TGCAGCGTCCGCGGACTAGATGAGCAGTTCTTC. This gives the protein CSVRGLDEQFF.

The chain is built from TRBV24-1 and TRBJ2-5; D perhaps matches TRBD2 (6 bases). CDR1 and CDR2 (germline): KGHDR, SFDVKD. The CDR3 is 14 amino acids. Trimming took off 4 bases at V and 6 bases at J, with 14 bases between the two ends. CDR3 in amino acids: CATSDYGTGKTQYF. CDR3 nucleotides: TGTGCCACCAGTGACTACGGGACTGGCAAGACCCAGTACTTC.

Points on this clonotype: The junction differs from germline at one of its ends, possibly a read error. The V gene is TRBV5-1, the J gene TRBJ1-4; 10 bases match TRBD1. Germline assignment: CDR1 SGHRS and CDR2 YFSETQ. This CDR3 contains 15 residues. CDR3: CASSFGTGVNEKLFF. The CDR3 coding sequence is TGTGCCAGCAGCTTCGGGACAGGGGTTAATGAAAAACTGTTTTTT.

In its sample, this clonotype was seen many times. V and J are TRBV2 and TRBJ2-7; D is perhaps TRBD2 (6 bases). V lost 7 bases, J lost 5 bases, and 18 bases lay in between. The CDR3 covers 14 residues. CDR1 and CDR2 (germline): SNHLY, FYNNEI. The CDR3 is CASIGGPPRDEQYF. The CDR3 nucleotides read TGTGCCAGCATCGGGGGACCACCAAGGGACGAGCAGTACTTC.

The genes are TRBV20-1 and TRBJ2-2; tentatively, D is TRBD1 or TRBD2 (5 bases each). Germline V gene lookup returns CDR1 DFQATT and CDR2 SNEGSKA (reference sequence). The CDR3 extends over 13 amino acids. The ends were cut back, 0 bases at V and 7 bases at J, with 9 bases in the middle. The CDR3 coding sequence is TGCAGTGCTAGAGATTGGGGGAGCGGGGAGCTGTTTTTT. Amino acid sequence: CSARDWGSGELFF.

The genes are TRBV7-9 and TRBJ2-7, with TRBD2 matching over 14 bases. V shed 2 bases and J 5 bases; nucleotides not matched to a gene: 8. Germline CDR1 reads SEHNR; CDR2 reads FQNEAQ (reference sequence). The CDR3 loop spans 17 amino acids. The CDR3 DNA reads TGTGCCAGCAGCTTACCAATTGGGACTAGCGGGAGACACGAGCAGTACTTC. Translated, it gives CASSLPIGTSGRHEQYF.

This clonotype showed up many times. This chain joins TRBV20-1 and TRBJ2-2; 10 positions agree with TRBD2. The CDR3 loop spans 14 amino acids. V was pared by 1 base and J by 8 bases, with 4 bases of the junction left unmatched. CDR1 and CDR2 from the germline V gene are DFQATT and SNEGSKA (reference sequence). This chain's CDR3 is CSARGLAGRGELFF. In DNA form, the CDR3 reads TGCAGTGCTAGAGGACTAGCGGGTAGAGGGGAGCTGTTTTTT.

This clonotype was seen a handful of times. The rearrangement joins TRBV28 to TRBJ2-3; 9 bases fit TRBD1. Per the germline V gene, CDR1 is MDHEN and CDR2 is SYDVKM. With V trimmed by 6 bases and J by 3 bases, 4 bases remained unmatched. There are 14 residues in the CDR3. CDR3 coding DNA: TGTGCCAGCAGGGGGACAGGGCTGACAGATACGCAGTATTTT. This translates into CASRGTGLTDTQYF.

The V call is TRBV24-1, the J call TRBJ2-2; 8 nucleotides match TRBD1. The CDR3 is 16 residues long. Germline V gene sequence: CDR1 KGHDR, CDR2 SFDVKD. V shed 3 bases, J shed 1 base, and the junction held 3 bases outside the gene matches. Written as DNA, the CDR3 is TGTGCCACCAGTGATCCGGGACAGGAGAACACCGGGGAGCTGTTTTTT. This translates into CATSDPGQENTGELFF.

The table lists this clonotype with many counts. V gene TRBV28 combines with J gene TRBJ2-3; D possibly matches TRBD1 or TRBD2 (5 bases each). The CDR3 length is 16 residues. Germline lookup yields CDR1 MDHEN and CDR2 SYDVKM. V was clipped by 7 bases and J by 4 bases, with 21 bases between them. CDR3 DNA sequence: TGTGCCAGCACCATACCCGGTGGGGCCGGGGCAGATACGCAGTATTTT. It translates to CASTIPGGAGADTQYF.

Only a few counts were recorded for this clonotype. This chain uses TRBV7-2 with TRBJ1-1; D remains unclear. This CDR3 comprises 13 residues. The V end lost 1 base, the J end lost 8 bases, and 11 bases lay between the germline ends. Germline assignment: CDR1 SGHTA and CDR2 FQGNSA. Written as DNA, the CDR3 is TGTGCCAGCAGCTTAGTGGCGGGGTACGAAGCTTTCTTT. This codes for CASSLVAGYEAFF.

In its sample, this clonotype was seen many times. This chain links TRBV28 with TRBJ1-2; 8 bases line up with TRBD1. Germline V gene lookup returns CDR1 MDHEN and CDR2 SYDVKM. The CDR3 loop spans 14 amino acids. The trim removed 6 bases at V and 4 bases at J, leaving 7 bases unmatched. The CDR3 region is CASRIPGGSYGYTF. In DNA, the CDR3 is TGTGCCAGCAGAATTCCAGGGGGCAGCTATGGCTACACCTTC.

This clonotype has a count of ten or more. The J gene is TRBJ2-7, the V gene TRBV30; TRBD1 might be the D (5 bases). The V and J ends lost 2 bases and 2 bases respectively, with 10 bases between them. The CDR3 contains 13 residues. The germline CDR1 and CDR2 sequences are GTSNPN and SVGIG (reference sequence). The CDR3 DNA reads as TGTGCCTGGAGTTCAGGGATGGCCTACGAGCAGTACTTC. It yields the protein CAWSSGMAYEQYF.

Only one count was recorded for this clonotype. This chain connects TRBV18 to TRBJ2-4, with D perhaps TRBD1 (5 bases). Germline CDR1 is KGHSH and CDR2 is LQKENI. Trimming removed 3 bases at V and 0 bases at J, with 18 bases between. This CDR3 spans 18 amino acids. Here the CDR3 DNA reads TGTGCCAGCTCACCGGGCAGGGAAGGGCCCTCAGCCAAAAACATTCAGTACTTC. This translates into CASSPGREGPSAKNIQYF.

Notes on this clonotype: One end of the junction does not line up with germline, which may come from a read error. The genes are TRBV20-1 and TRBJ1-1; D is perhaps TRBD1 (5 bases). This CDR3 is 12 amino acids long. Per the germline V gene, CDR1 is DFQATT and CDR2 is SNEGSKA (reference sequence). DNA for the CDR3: TGCGGTGCTAGCGGGCAGGGAACTGAAGCTTTCTTT. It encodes CGASGQGTEAFF.

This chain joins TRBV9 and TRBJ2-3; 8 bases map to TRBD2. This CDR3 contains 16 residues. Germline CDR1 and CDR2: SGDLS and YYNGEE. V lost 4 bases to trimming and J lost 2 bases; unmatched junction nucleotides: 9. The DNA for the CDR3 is TGTGCCAGCAGCTCCCGGGCGGGGGGACCCACAGATACGCAGTATTTT. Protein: CASSSRAGGPTDTQYF.

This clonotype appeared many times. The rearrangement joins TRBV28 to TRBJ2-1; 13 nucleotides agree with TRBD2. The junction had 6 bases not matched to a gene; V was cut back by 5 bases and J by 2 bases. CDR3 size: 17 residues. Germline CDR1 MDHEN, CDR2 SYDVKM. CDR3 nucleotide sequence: TGTGCCAGCAGTCGAGGACTAGCGGGAGTAGCCTACAATGAGCAGTTCTTC. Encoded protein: CASSRGLAGVAYNEQFF.

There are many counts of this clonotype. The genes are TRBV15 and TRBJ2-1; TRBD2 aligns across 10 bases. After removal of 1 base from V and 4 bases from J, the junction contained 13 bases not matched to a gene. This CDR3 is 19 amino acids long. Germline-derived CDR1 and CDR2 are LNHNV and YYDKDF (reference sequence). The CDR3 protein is CATSRGADFSGRTYNEQFF. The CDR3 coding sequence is TGTGCCACCAGCAGAGGGGCGGACTTTAGCGGGAGGACGTACAATGAGCAGTTCTTC.

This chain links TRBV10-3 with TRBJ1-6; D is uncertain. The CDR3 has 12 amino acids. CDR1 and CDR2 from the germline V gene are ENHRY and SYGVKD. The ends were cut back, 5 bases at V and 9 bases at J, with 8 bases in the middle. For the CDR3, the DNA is TGTGCCATCAGTAGTAACTCTTCACCCCTCCACTTT. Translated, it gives CAISSNSSPLHF.

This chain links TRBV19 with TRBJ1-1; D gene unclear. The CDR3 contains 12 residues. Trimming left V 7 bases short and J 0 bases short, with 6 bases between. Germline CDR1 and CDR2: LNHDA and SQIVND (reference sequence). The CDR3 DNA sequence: TGTGCCAGTACCACACTGAACACTGAAGCTTTCTTT. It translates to CASTTLNTEAFF.

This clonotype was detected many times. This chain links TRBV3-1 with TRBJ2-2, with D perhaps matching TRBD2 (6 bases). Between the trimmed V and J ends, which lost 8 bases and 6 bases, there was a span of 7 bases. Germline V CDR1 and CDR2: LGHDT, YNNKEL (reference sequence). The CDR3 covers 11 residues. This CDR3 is CASRGSGELFF. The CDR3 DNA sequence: TGTGCCAGCCGGGGGTCCGGGGAGCTGTTTTTT. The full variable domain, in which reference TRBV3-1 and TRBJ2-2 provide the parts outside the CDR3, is DTAVSQTPKYLVTQMGNDKSIKCEQNLGHDTMYWYKQDSKKFLKIMFSYNNKELIINETVPNRFSPKSPDKAHLNLHINSLELGDSAVYFCASRGSGELFFGEGSRLTVL.

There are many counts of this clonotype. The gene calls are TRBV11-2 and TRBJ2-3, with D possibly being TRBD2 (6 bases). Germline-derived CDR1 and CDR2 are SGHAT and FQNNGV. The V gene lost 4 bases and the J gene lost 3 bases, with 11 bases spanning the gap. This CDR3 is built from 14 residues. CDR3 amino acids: CASSSASVTDTQYF. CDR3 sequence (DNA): TGTGCCAGCAGCTCGGCTAGCGTGACAGATACGCAGTATTTT.